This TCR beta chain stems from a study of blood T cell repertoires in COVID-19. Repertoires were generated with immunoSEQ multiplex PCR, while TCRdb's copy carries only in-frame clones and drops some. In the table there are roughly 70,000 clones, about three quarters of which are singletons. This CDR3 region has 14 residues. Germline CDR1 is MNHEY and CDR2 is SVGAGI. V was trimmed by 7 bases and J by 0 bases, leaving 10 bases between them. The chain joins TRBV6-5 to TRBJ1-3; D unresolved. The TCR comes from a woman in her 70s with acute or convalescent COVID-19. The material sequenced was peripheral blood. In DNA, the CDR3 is TGTGCCAGCATGAGGCAGAGCTCTGGAAACACCATATATTTT. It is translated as CASMRQSSGNTIYF.